The present entry profiles one T cell receptor beta chain with its context. Its antigen is as yet unknown. An even split of each subset's genomic DNA across several immunoSEQ plates was performed. Produced via immunoSEQ multiplex PCR; TCRdb's table is partial and in-frame only. The table lists 700,000 to 950,000 clones, about 96% of them singletons. These data are taken from a study of shared clonotypes between healthy human individuals. At the level of the study: Those who served as donors were two women and three men between the ages of 18 and 49. Used for every donor were three CD4 naive, three CD4 memory, two CD8 naive and one CD8 memory plate. General observations from the study: Sampling involved blood alone; tissue repertoires likely differ.

Germline V gene lookup returns CDR1 SNHLY and CDR2 FYNNEI. The CDR3 length is 15 residues. V gave up 3 bases and J gave up 5 bases; unmatched junction bases: 9. The naive CD8 subset, CD45RO-negative cells positively selected for CCR7, excluded terminally differentiated effector memory CD45RA+ cells. The source is a man younger than 40 in good health. The sample comprised naive CD8+ T cells sorted from blood. The rearrangement uses TRBV2 and TRBJ2-7; 8 bases are shared with TRBD1. This chain's CDR3 is CASSDGQGNNDEQYF. The CDR3 nucleotides read TGTGCCAGCAGTGACGGACAGGGCAATAATGACGAGCAGTACTTC.